The 10 T cell receptor beta chains presented below share a single source sample, sequenced in a study of blood T cell repertoires in COVID-19 (dated by TCRdb to 2019 to 2021). Receptors were amplified or captured by the immunoSEQ multiplex PCR assay. TCRdb retrieved this table from immuneACCESS and kept in-frame rearrangements only. Not all clones are present; in checked studies, unresolved V genes account for under half, and no reason is known for the remainder. Across this sample there are approximately 65,000 clones, with about 83% seen only once. The ten largest clones add up to approximately 20% of the sample. The material sequenced was peripheral blood. The receptor source for this set is a human donor in a cohort sampled during active COVID-19.

This rearrangement joins TRBV7-2 to TRBJ2-1, with D unresolved. Trimming pared 1 base from V and 3 bases from J, leaving 7 bases between. Germline lookup yields CDR1 SGHTA and CDR2 FQGNSA. The CDR3 sequence is 14 residues long. For the CDR3, the DNA is TGTGCCAGCAGCTTAGGACTCTTCTACAATGAGCAGTTCTTC. Its protein is CASSLGLFYNEQFF.

This chain uses TRBV7-8 with TRBJ1-4; D is ambiguous. CDR1 SGHVS and CDR2 FQNEAQ come from the germline V gene. With 5 bases removed from V and 7 bases from J, the gap between germline ends came to 17 bases. The CDR3 consists of 15 residues. Here the CDR3 reads CASSDTTADAEKLFF. CDR3 nucleotide sequence: TGTGCCAGCAGCGACACAACAGCGGATGCTGAAAAACTGTTTTTT.

The CDR3 DNA reads TGTGCCAGCAGTGAAGGGATAGCGGGAGGTGCGGGCTACGAGCAGTACTTC. This sequence encodes CASSEGIAGGAGYEQYF. The chain joins TRBV2 to TRBJ2-7; 10 positions agree with TRBD2. V gave up 1 base and J gave up 3 bases; unmatched junction bases: 9. CDR1 SNHLY and CDR2 FYNNEI come from the germline V gene. CDR3 size: 17 residues.

This clone occurred a few times. The rearrangement links TRBV5-1 to TRBJ1-4, with D perhaps TRBD1 (5 bases). The CDR3 extends over 15 amino acids. CDR1 and CDR2 (germline): SGHRS, YFSETQ. With 0 bases removed from V and 5 bases from J, the gap between germline ends came to 11 bases. CDR3 protein: CASSLVGRVNEKLFF. CDR3 nucleotides: TGCGCCAGCAGCTTGGTCGGCAGGGTGAATGAAAAACTGTTTTTT.

This chain connects TRBV5-1 to TRBJ1-2, with 7 nucleotides matching TRBD1. CDR3 length equals 14 residues. Germline V gene lookup returns CDR1 SGHRS and CDR2 YFSETQ. V shed 4 bases and J 2 bases; nucleotides not matched to a gene: 5. CDR3 protein: CASSIGTANYGYTF. In nucleotides, the CDR3 is TGCGCCAGCAGCATCGGGACAGCAAACTATGGCTACACCTTC.

V usage is TRBV7-2 and J usage is TRBJ1-1; D is uncertain. This CDR3 is built from 13 residues. V was pared by 1 base and J by 6 bases, with 9 bases between. Germline values: CDR1 SGHTA, CDR2 FQGNSA. The CDR3 region is CASSLVPNPEAFF. The CDR3 DNA follows: TGTGCCAGCAGCTTAGTTCCTAACCCTGAAGCTTTCTTT.

This clone occurred a few times. The chain recombines TRBV11-3 with TRBJ2-7; 8 positions match TRBD1. Germline CDR1 reads SGHNT; CDR2 reads YENEEA. The CDR3 consists of 14 residues. The trim removed 5 bases at V and 2 bases at J, leaving 5 bases unmatched. The CDR3 loop reads CASSRGQGPYEQYF. CDR3 DNA sequence: TGTGCCAGCAGCCGTGGACAGGGACCCTACGAGCAGTACTTC.

V and J are TRBV5-4 and TRBJ1-1, with TRBD1 matching 9 bases. Trimming removed 0 bases from V and 5 bases from J; junction bases left unmatched: 5. Germline loops: CDR1 SGHNT, CDR2 YYREEE (reference sequence). The CDR3 sequence is 15 residues long. The CDR3 nucleotides read TGTGCCAGCAGCTTGGGGACAGGGGTGATGACTGAAGCTTTCTTT. Amino acids: CASSLGTGVMTEAFF.

This clone was recorded once. This chain links TRBV19 with TRBJ2-5; 10 bases agree with TRBD1. V lost 5 bases and J lost 4; bases outside the gene matches: 4. The germline V gene has CDR1 LNHDA and CDR2 SQIVND (reference sequence). The CDR3 spans 14 residues. CDR3 residues: CASSPGTGAETQYF. CDR3 DNA: TGTGCCAGTAGTCCCGGGACAGGGGCAGAGACCCAGTACTTC. Drawing the rest from reference TRBV19 and TRBJ2-5, the complete variable domain is DGGITQSPKYLFRKEGQNVTLSCEQNLNHDAMYWYRQDPGQGLRLIYYSQIVNDFQKGDIAEGYSVSREKKESFPLTVTSAQKNPTAFYLCASSPGTGAETQYFGPGTRLLVL.

The table lists this clone with a few counts. V and J are TRBV5-1 and TRBJ2-3; maybe TRBD2 (5 bases). The CDR3 is 14 amino acids. Trimming left V 8 bases short and J 2 bases short, with 15 bases between. From germline, CDR1 is SGHRS and CDR2 YFSETQ. CDR3 in amino acids: CASDTGENTDTQYF. The CDR3 DNA reads as TGCGCCAGTGACACCGGGGAGAACACAGATACGCAGTATTTT.